This T cell receptor (beta chain) was obtained from a study of cytomegalovirus exposure and HLA in healthy donors. The study's findings and limits: Researchers counted some 150 TCR beta chains as cytomegalovirus-associated. Most observed TCR sequences were rare, whereas some public TCRs were detected in many donors.

The protocol was immunoSEQ multiplex PCR, while the TCRdb copy is restricted to in-frame clones and leaves out a portion. In the table there are about 120,000 clones, roughly 90% of which are singletons. Trimming removed 3 bases from V and 2 bases from J, with 9 bases in between. This CDR3 is 14 amino acids long. Germline V gene sequence: CDR1 SGHDT, CDR2 YYEEEE. Concerning this clone: Its antigen is unknown.

Sequenced input: PBMCs. The chain couples TRBV5-6 to TRBJ1-3; D possibly corresponds to TRBD1 (5 bases). The source of this sequence is a woman aged 18-35 years in good health and CMV-seropositive. This chain's CDR3 is CASSYGTPGNTIYF. The DNA for the CDR3 is TGTGCCAGCAGCTACGGGACTCCTGGAAACACCATATATTTT. Complete variable domain (other parts from reference TRBV5-6 and TRBJ1-3): DAGVTQSPTHLIKTRGQQVTLRCSPKSGHDTVSWYQQALGQGPQFIFQYYEEEERQRGNFPDRFSGHQFPNYSSELNVNALLLGDSALYLCASSYGTPGNTIYFGEGSWLTVV.